This TCR beta chain derives from a study of early T cells in non-severe SARS-CoV-2 infection. This CDR3 has 14 amino acids. The V segment lost 5 bases and the J segment 4 bases; nucleotides outside the gene matches: 5. Germline values: CDR1 MDHEN, CDR2 SYDVKM. MiXCR was run by TCRdb on the 5' RACE reads, yielding one entry per CDR3 protein. The sample yields about 46,000 distinct CDR3 sequences, roughly 5.7% seen once. The source is an adult who was a healthcare worker with PCR-confirmed SARS-CoV-2 infection or an uninfected control (not recorded which). The V and J genes are TRBV28 and TRBJ2-3; 8 bases map to TRBD1. Sequenced here: whole blood, sampled at baseline. The CDR3 DNA is TGTGCCAGCAGTGTGGACAGGGTGCCAGATACGCAGTATTTT. Its translation is CASSVDRVPDTQYF.